This is a list of T cell receptor beta chains from one sample in a study of early T cells in non-severe SARS-CoV-2 infection. TCRdb fed the 5' RACE reads into MiXCR, producing one record per CDR3 protein. The sample yields over 95,000 distinct CDR3 sequences, around 16% seen once. Material for sequencing was whole blood. These receptors were taken from an adult who was a healthcare worker with PCR-confirmed SARS-CoV-2 infection or an uninfected control (not recorded which). Both conserved end residues are part of each CDR3.

V gene,CDR3 protein
TRBV7-9,CASRYRETEAFF
TRBV18,CASSPSGSDTQYF
TRBV3-1,CASSQVPLFISGANVLTF
TRBV4-2,CASSQDGVTQRQPQHF
TRBV11-2,CASSTDRVFQPQHF
TRBV2,CASSSRQGRDTGELFF
TRBV18,CASSHGENTEAFF
TRBV10-3,CAISEYANSNQPQHF
TRBV6-1,CASSEAGTGYSPLHF
TRBV29-1,CSARPGGLGEQYF
TRBV24-1,CATSGQRRQGGEKLFF
TRBV4-1,CASSQVARPRGGRSSTDTQYF
TRBV10-3,CAITPGVESPLHF
TRBV9,CASSVGASGGLSSYNEQFF
TRBV10-3,CAISEGTEAFF
TRBV24-1,CASRDQADTQYF
TRBV28,CASSPGTTLWEQFF
TRBV25-1,CASSDHQGVTEKLFF
TRBV21-1,CASSPSAQRGVTGELFF
TRBV28,CASSLSLVQSYEQYF
TRBV7-2,CASRGTSGNEQFF
TRBV6-2/TRBV6-3,CASRFAGGLVDTQYF
TRBV12-3/TRBV12-4,CASSLKGNSPLHF
TRBV20-1,CSASPGIAGETQYF
TRBV20-1,CSANRGLESNEQFF
TRBV6-4,CASSDSSRATYNEQFF
TRBV19,CASSSEARQGRRDQPQHF
TRBV5-4,CASSLITGKHAEAFF
TRBV6-5,CASSTDRISYEQYF
TRBV29-1,CSGGDYSSTDTQYF
TRBV15,CATRTGPGNEQFF
TRBV2,CASGSTHSASSPLHF
TRBV7-8,CASSLVLGRTPAGEQFF
TRBV20-1,CSARQGQNPYEQYF
TRBV28,CASSWEREAYNEQFF
TRBV2,CASSELGQGDTGELFF
TRBV27,CASSYRWGSGANVLTF